These 19 T cell receptor beta chains were all obtained from the same sample, sequenced in a study of T cells after yellow fever vaccination. TCRdb independently ran MiXCR on the 5' RACE reads; one entry per CDR3 protein. The table shows about 300,000 distinct CDR3 sequences, with around 7% occurring only once. The sample in question was PBMCs, obtained about 49 days after the first yellow fever vaccination. The source of these receptors is a man aged 18 to 30 who received the YFV17D yellow fever vaccine.

This clonotype has only a few counts. This chain connects TRBV2 to TRBJ2-5, with TRBD1 identical over 9 bases. The length of the CDR3 is 14 residues. The ends lost 9 bases at V and 3 bases at J; junction bases unmatched: 8. Per the germline V gene, CDR1 is SNHLY and CDR2 is FYNNEI. The CDR3 here is CASDYRGREETQYF. The CDR3, as DNA: TGTGCCAGTGATTACAGGGGGCGAGAAGAGACCCAGTACTTC.

This clonotype was picked up a small number of times. The CDR3 sequence: CSARARWNEKLFF. CDR3 nucleotides: TGCAGTGCTAGAGCCCGATGGAATGAAAAACTGTTTTTT. This chain connects TRBV20-1 to TRBJ1-4; no reliable D call. CDR1 DFQATT and CDR2 SNEGSKA come from the germline V gene (reference sequence). The CDR3 is 13 residues long. Trimming shortened V by 1 base and J by 5 bases, and 8 bases separated the two germline ends.

There are a few counts of this clonotype. The chain employs TRBV7-2 and TRBJ2-1, with D possibly being TRBD1 (6 bases). The V gene lost 5 bases and the J gene lost 15 bases, with 20 bases spanning the gap. Germline loops: CDR1 SGHTA, CDR2 FQGNSA. The CDR3 spans 13 residues. For the CDR3, the DNA is TGTGCCAGCAGCGTGACACCGGGACAACTGCCGTTCTTC. Its translation is CASSVTPGQLPFF.

This clonotype was observed a few times. The chain is built from TRBV12-3 or TRBV12-4 and TRBJ2-1; TRBD2 matches at 13 bases. The CDR3 length is 17 residues. J lost 12 bases, V lost 5 bases, and 16 bases had no gene match. CDR3 nucleotide sequence: TGTGCCAGCAGTAAACGACTAGCGGGGGGCCTACTAGCTGCGCAGTTCTTC. Protein sequence: CASSKRLAGGLLAAQFF.

This clonotype appeared many times. The chain employs TRBV5-4 and TRBJ2-3; D is unclear. From germline, CDR1 is SGHNT and CDR2 YYREEE (reference sequence). V was clipped by 6 bases and J by 1 base, with 9 bases between them. The CDR3 runs 13 residues. The CDR3 region is CASTTVGTDTQYF. As DNA, the CDR3 is TGTGCCAGCACCACCGTGGGCACAGATACGCAGTATTTT.

There are many counts of this clonotype. The chain has TRBV28 and TRBJ2-5; no clear D gene. Germline CDR1 MDHEN, CDR2 SYDVKM. Between the trimmed V and J ends, which lost 6 bases and 7 bases, there was a span of 9 bases. This CDR3 spans 11 amino acids. CDR3 protein: CASSSMGTQYF. Written as DNA, the CDR3 is TGTGCCAGCAGCTCTATGGGGACCCAGTACTTC.

This rearrangement joins TRBV5-1 to TRBJ2-1; D might be TRBD1 (6 bases). This CDR3 has 15 residues. V was cut by 4 bases and J by 0 bases, with 11 bases left in between. The V gene's germline CDR1 is SGHRS and CDR2 YFSETQ. The CDR3 here is CASSPGVNSYNEQFF. CDR3 bases: TGCGCCAGCAGCCCAGGGGTTAACTCCTACAATGAGCAGTTCTTC.

This clonotype was seen a handful of times. This chain connects TRBV4-3 to TRBJ2-1; D is unresolved. Germline V CDR1 and CDR2: LGHNA, YSLEER. V shed 0 bases and J shed 5 bases, with 8 bases lying between them. The CDR3 sequence is 14 residues long. This CDR3 is CASSQDLGDNEQFF. The DNA for the CDR3 is TGCGCCAGCAGCCAAGATCTCGGTGACAATGAGCAGTTCTTC.

In this sample, this clonotype turned up a few times. The chain links TRBV12-3 or TRBV12-4 to TRBJ1-2, with TRBD1 matching 7 bases. CDR3 length: 13 residues. V was clipped by 5 bases and J by 4 bases; unmatched bases: 4. The CDR3 sequence: CASSRGQPYGYTF. The DNA of the CDR3 is TGTGCCAGCAGTAGGGGACAGCCCTATGGCTACACCTTC.

This chain joins TRBV11-2 and TRBJ2-1, with TRBD2 matching over 15 bases. J lost 0 bases, V lost 6 bases, and 9 bases had no gene match. Germline CDR1 is SGHAT and CDR2 is FQNNGV. This CDR3 has 19 amino acids. The CDR3 DNA sequence: TGTGCCAGCAGTCGCCCCGGGACTAGCGGGGGGAGCTCCTACAATGAGCAGTTCTTC. The encoded protein is CASSRPGTSGGSSYNEQFF.

At least ten counts were recorded for this clonotype. At one end, the junction sequence differs from germline, possibly due to a read error. The gene calls are TRBV5-1 and TRBJ1-1; perhaps TRBD1 as D (5 bases). This CDR3 is built from 13 residues. In germline, CDR1 is SGHRS, CDR2 YFSETQ. CDR3 in DNA: TGTGCCAGCAGCTTAGGAGGGGACACTGAAGCTTTCTTT. Protein product: CASSLGGDTEAFF.

This clonotype was found a few times. The V gene is TRBV7-9, the J gene TRBJ1-6; D is perhaps TRBD1 (5 bases). Germline CDR1 and CDR2: SEHNR and FQNEAQ (reference sequence). The CDR3 is made up of 14 amino acids. The ends were cut back, 6 bases at V and 7 bases at J, with 13 bases in the middle. The CDR3 region has the DNA TGTGCCAGCAGTCCCACAGGCGGCAATTCACCCCTCCACTTT. Translation: CASSPTGGNSPLHF.

CDR3 coding DNA: TGTGCCAGCAGCTTAGCCCCTGGACGCTTAACGAGCGGGGGGGCTCCGAATGAGCAGTTCTTC. This translates into CASSLAPGRLTSGGAPNEQFF. V and J are TRBV7-2 and TRBJ2-1, with 10 bases aligning to TRBD2. V lost 0 bases to trimming and J lost 7 bases; unmatched junction nucleotides: 21. The CDR3 runs to 21 residues. Germline values: CDR1 SGHTA, CDR2 FQGNSA.

The rearrangement joins TRBV4-3 to TRBJ2-1; the D call may be TRBD1 or TRBD2 (5 bases each). Germline V gene sequence: CDR1 LGHNA, CDR2 YSLEER. The CDR3 contains 15 residues. V lost 0 bases and J lost 2, with 8 bases in between. CDR3 region: CASSQEEGPYNEQFF. CDR3 nucleotides: TGCGCCAGCAGCCAAGAAGAGGGGCCCTACAATGAGCAGTTCTTC.

CDR3: CASSLRGPFNEKLFF. The CDR3 DNA reads as TGCGCCAGCAGCTTGCGGGGGCCCTTTAATGAAAAACTGTTTTTT. The chain combines TRBV5-1 with TRBJ1-4, with D possibly being TRBD1 (6 bases). V was shortened by 1 base and J by 4 bases, with 11 bases between the two germline ends. Germline V CDR1 and CDR2: SGHRS, YFSETQ. CDR3 size: 15 residues.

This clonotype was picked up a small number of times. The rearrangement uses TRBV7-9 and TRBJ1-1; TRBD1 agrees at 9 bases. Looked up from germline, CDR1 is SEHNR and CDR2 is FQNEAQ (reference sequence). There are 15 residues in the CDR3. With 7 bases clipped from V and 5 bases from J, the junction kept 11 bases outside the gene matches. CDR3 in DNA: TGTGCCAGCACCCCTTCGACAGGGGGAGAAACTGAAGCTTTCTTT. The encoded protein is CASTPSTGGETEAFF.

The chain combines TRBV30 with TRBJ2-1, with 10 bases lining up with TRBD1. Germline V lookup: CDR1 GTSNPN, CDR2 SVGIG (reference sequence). CDR3 length: 14 residues. J was trimmed by 3 bases and V by 8 bases; bases with no gene match: 7. CDR3 residues: CAQDRGVLYNEQFF. CDR3 coding DNA: TGTGCCCAGGACAGGGGGGTCCTCTACAATGAGCAGTTCTTC.

The chain joins TRBV9 to TRBJ1-2, with 9 bases aligning to TRBD1. The germline V gene encodes CDR1 SGDLS and CDR2 YYNGEE. The trim removed 4 bases at V and 4 bases at J, leaving 8 bases unmatched. This CDR3 spans 15 amino acids. The CDR3 region is CASSPGTGTIYGYTF. As DNA, the CDR3 is TGTGCCAGCAGCCCGGGGACAGGGACCATCTATGGCTACACCTTC.

The table lists this clonotype with many counts. The chain recombines TRBV12-3 or TRBV12-4 with TRBJ1-5, with D perhaps matching TRBD1 (5 bases). The CDR3 totals 12 residues. V lost 6 bases and J 5 bases, leaving 8 bases between the germline ends. The CDR3 is CASRSGYQPQHF. The CDR3 DNA reads TGTGCCAGCAGATCAGGGTATCAGCCCCAGCATTTT.